Each of the 12 T cell receptor beta chains below was sequenced from the same sample in a study of T-cell memory formation after mild COVID-19. TCRdb fed the 5' RACE reads into MiXCR, producing one record per CDR3 protein. The sample contains hundreds of thousands of distinct CDR3 sequences, around 21% of which appear only once. Sequencing was done on a sample of PBMCs or a T cell subset sorted from them (not recorded which). The source of these receptors is an adult woman who had mild COVID-19 (a few samples of this study predate the infection). Cell type and time point are not known.

Only a few counts were recorded for this clonotype. The chain joins TRBV20-1 to TRBJ2-1, with 12 nucleotides matching TRBD2. This CDR3 is 16 amino acids long. The V and J ends lost 3 bases and 8 bases, in that order; junction bases with no gene match: 11. Germline assignment: CDR1 DFQATT and CDR2 SNEGSKA (reference sequence). The CDR3 here is CSASYAGTSGRDEQFF. The CDR3 bases are TGCAGTGCTAGTTATGCCGGGACTAGCGGGCGGGATGAGCAGTTCTTC.

Many counts were recorded for this clonotype. The chain is built from TRBV7-6 and TRBJ2-1; no reliable D call. The ends were cut back, 3 bases at V and 10 bases at J, with 13 bases in the middle. Germline V CDR1 and CDR2: SGHVS, FNYEAQ. The CDR3 contains 13 residues. The CDR3 loop reads CASSFTLPGEQFF. CDR3 DNA: TGTGCCAGCAGCTTTACTTTGCCAGGCGAGCAGTTCTTC.

In its sample, this clonotype was seen many times. The CDR3 spells CASSLSGTQYF. The DNA of the CDR3 is TGTGCCAGCAGTTTATCCGGGACCCAGTACTTC. The rearrangement uses TRBV27 and TRBJ2-5; the D is unclear. CDR3 length: 11 amino acids. CDR1 is MNHEY and CDR2 is SMNVEV in the germline V gene (reference sequence). Between the trimmed V and J ends, which lost 0 bases and 7 bases, there was a span of 3 bases.

This clonotype was seen more than once but under ten times. This chain uses TRBV7-6 with TRBJ1-2, with D unclear. This CDR3 has 13 residues. Germline V CDR1 and CDR2: SGHVS, FNYEAQ. The V end lost 5 bases, the J end lost 3 bases, and 10 bases lay between the germline ends. The CDR3 loop is CASSPNLYYGYTF. CDR3 nucleotides: TGTGCCAGCAGCCCCAATTTATACTATGGCTACACCTTC.

The chain has TRBV4-2 and TRBJ1-2; a weak D match, TRBD1 (5 bases). Germline CDR1 reads LGHNA; CDR2 reads YNFKEQ. The V and J ends lost 0 bases and 1 base respectively, with 9 bases between them. This CDR3 spans 15 amino acids. Here the CDR3 DNA reads TGTGCCAGCAGCCAAGATGGGACGAGTAACTATGGCTACACCTTC. Translating it yields CASSQDGTSNYGYTF.

V is TRBV27 and J is TRBJ2-5; D unresolved. The germline V and J ends were trimmed by 0 bases and 7 bases, with 9 bases remaining between them. The CDR3 is 13 amino acids. Germline V CDR1 and CDR2: MNHEY, SMNVEV (reference sequence). CDR3 in DNA: TGTGCCAGCAGTTTATCGGAAGGTTTGACCCAGTACTTC. Translated, it gives CASSLSEGLTQYF.

V usage is TRBV15 and J usage is TRBJ2-1; D not certain. Trimming removed 0 bases at V and 5 bases at J, with 11 bases between. The germline V gene encodes CDR1 LNHNV and CDR2 YYDKDF (reference sequence). This CDR3 region has 15 residues. The CDR3 here is CATSREPPRHNEQFF. CDR3 DNA sequence: TGTGCCACCAGCAGAGAGCCACCCCGGCACAATGAGCAGTTCTTC.

The rearrangement links TRBV5-5 to TRBJ2-2; the D is unclear. The CDR3 length is 15 residues. Germline V gene sequence: CDR1 SGHKS, CDR2 YYEKEE (reference sequence). V lost 4 bases and J lost 0, with 10 bases in between. Here the CDR3 DNA reads TGTGCCAGCAGCCCGACACACGCGAACACCGGGGAGCTGTTTTTT. Amino acids: CASSPTHANTGELFF.

This clonotype was observed at least ten times. V is TRBV7-9 and J is TRBJ1-2, with TRBD1 as a possible D gene (5 bases). The germline V and J ends were trimmed by 1 base and 5 bases, with 8 bases remaining between them. Per the germline V gene, CDR1 is SEHNR and CDR2 is FQNEAQ (reference sequence). This CDR3 is built from 13 residues. The CDR3 loop reads CASSLVAGYGYTF. For the CDR3, the DNA is TGTGCCAGCAGCTTAGTGGCAGGGTATGGCTACACCTTC.

In its sample, this clonotype was seen a few times. The gene calls are TRBV6-5 and TRBJ1-4, with D unclear. The length of the CDR3 is 15 residues. The ends were cut back, 4 bases at V and 5 bases at J, with 14 bases in the middle. CDR1 MNHEY and CDR2 SVGAGI come from the germline V gene. CDR3 sequence reads: CASSSRRMGNEKLFF. CDR3 DNA sequence: TGTGCCAGCAGTTCTCGACGAATGGGGAATGAAAAACTGTTTTTT.

The chain links TRBV20-1 to TRBJ2-4; D could derive from TRBD1 or TRBD2 (5 bases each). From germline, CDR1 is DFQATT and CDR2 SNEGSKA (reference sequence). The CDR3 covers 14 residues. Trimming shortened V by 5 bases and J by 2 bases, and 13 bases separated the two germline ends. Here the CDR3 DNA reads TGCAGTGCTCAGAGGGGAGAGACCAAAAACATTCAGTACTTC. Encoded protein: CSAQRGETKNIQYF.

This clonotype was seen a handful of times. The rearrangement links TRBV20-1 to TRBJ1-3; D call uncertain. The V and J ends lost 5 bases and 8 bases respectively, with 10 bases between them. Germline V gives CDR1 DFQATT, CDR2 SNEGSKA (reference sequence). The CDR3 has 11 amino acids. CDR3 nucleotide sequence: TGCAGTGCTCGGATATTGGACACCATATATTTT. Its protein product is CSARILDTIYF.